This TCR beta chain comes out of a study of technical replicates of blood from a handful of donors. Germline-derived CDR1 and CDR2 are SNHLY and FYNNEI. V was pared by 5 bases and J by 1 base, with 3 bases of the junction left unmatched. This CDR3 region has 16 residues. The method was immunoSEQ multiplex PCR; TCRdb's version includes in-frame clones alone and lacks a portion of them. This table has 45,000 to 60,000 clones, about nine tenths appearing once. Material for sequencing was PBMCs. The source of this sequence is a human donor in good health. Some clones in this sample may be carry-over from other donors' samples. The chain joins TRBV2 to TRBJ2-5, with 14 bases matching TRBD2. The DNA for the CDR3 is TGTGCCAGCAGTCCTGGACTAGCGGGGGGCCAAGAGACCCAGTACTTC. Translated: CASSPGLAGGQETQYF.